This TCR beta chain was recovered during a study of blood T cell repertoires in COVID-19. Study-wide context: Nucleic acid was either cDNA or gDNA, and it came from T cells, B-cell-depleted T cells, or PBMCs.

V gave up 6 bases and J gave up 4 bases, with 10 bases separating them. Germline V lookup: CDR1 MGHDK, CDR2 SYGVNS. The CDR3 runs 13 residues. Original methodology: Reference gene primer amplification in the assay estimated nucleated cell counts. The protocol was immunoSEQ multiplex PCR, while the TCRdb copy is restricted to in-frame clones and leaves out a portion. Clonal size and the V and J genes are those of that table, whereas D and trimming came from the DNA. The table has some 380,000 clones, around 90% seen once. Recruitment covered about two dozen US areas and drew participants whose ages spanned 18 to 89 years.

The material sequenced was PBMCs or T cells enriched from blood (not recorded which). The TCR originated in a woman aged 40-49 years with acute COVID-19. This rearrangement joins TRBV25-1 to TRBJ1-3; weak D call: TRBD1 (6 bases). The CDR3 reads CASRLTGGNTIYF. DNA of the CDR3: TGTGCCAGCAGGTTGACAGGCGGAAACACCATATATTTT.